This T cell receptor (beta chain) was identified during a study of blood T cells in healthy people across ages. The CDR3 is 14 amino acids. V lost 6 bases and J 4 bases, leaving 10 bases between the germline ends. Per germline, CDR1 MNHEY and CDR2 SMNVEV (reference sequence). This clonotype was counted a few times. Next came a second PCR, run for roughly 6 to 11 cycles, which used a sample-barcoded 5' primer along with a J-beta primer mix. TCRdb called the 5' RACE reads again in MiXCR, with one record for every CDR3 protein. The repertoire holds about 1.4 million distinct CDR3 sequences, with around 55% as singletons.

The receptor comes from a man younger than 30 in good health. The chain joins TRBV27 to TRBJ2-6; no clear D gene. Sequenced: blood. The chain's CDR3 is CASRTSTGANVLTF. The CDR3 coding sequence is TGTGCCAGCAGAACTTCCACGGGGGCCAACGTCCTGACTTTC.